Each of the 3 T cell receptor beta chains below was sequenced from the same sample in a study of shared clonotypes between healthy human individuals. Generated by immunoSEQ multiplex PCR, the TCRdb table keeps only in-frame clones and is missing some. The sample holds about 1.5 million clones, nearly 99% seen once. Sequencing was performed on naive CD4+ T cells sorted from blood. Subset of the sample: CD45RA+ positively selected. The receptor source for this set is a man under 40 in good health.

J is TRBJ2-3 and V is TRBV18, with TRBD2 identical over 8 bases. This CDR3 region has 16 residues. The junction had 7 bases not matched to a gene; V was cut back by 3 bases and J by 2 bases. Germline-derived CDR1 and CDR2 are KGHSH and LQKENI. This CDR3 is CASSPAPAGDTDTQYF. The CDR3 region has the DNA TGTGCCAGCTCACCCGCTCCAGCGGGAGACACAGATACGCAGTATTTT.

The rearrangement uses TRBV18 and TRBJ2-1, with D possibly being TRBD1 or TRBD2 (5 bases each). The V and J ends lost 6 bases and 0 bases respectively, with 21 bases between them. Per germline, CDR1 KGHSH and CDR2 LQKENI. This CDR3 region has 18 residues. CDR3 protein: CASSPWGKQSSSYNEQFF. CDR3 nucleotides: TGTGCCAGCTCTCCCTGGGGGAAGCAGTCGAGCTCCTACAATGAGCAGTTCTTC.

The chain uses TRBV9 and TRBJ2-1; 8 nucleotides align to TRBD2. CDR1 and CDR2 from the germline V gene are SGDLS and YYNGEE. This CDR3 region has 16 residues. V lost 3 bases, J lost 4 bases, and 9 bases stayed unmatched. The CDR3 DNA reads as TGTGCCAGCAGCGATCGTAATAGCGGGGCGTACAATGAGCAGTTCTTC. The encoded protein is CASSDRNSGAYNEQFF.